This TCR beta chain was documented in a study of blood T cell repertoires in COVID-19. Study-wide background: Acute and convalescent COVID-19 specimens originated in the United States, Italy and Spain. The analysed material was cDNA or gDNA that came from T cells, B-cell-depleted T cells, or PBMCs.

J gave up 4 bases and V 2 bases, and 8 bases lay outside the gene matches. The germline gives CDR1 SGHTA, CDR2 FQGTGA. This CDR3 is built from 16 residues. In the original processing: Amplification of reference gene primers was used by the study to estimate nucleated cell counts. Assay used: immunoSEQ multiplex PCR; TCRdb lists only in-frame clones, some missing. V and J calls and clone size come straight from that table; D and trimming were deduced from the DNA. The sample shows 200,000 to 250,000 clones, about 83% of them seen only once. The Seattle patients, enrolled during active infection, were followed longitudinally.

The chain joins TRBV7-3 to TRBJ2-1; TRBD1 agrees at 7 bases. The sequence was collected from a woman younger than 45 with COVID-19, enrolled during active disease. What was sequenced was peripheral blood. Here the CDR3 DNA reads TGTGCCAGCAGCTTAGGTCTCCAGGGGGAGTACAATGAGCAGTTCTTC. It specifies CASSLGLQGEYNEQFF.